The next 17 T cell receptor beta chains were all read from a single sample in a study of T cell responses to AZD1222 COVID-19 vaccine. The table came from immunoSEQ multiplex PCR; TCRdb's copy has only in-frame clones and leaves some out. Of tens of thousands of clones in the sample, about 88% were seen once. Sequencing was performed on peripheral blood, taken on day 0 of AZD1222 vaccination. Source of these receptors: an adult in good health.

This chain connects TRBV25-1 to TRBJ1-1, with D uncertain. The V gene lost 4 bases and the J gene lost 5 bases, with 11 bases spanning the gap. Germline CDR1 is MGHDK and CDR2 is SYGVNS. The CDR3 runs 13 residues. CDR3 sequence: CASSGGVGTEAFF. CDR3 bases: TGTGCCAGCAGTGGTGGCGTTGGTACTGAAGCTTTCTTT.

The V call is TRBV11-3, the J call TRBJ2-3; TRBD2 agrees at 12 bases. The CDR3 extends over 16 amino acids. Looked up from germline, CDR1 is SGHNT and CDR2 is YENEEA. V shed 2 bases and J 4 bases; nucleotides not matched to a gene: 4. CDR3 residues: CASSLWLAGGPDTQYF. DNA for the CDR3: TGTGCCAGCAGCTTATGGCTAGCGGGAGGGCCAGATACGCAGTATTTT.

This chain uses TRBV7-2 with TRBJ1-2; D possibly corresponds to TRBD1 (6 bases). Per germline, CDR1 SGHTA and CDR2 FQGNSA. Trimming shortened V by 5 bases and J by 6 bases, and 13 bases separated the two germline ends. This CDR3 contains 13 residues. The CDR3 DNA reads TGTGCCAGCAGCCCGCACAGGGAACATGGCTACACCTTC. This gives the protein CASSPHREHGYTF.

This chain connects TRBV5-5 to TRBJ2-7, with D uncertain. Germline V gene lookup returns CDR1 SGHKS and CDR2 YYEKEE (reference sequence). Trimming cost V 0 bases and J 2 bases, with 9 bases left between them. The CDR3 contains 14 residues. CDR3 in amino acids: CASSLVAGAYEQYF. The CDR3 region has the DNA TGTGCCAGCAGCTTGGTTGCAGGCGCCTACGAGCAGTACTTC.

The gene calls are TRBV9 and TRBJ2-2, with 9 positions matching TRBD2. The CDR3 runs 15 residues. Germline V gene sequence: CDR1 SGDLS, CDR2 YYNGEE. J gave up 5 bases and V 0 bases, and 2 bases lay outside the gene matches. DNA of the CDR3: TGTGCCAGCAGCGTAGGCCTAGCGGGGACCGGGGAGCTGTTTTTT. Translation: CASSVGLAGTGELFF.

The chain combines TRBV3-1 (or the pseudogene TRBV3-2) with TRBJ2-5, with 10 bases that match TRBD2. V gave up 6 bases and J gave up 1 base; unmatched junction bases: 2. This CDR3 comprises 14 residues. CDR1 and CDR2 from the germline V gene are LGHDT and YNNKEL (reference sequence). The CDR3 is CASRLAGVQETQYF. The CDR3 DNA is TGTGCCAGCAGGCTAGCGGGGGTCCAAGAGACCCAGTACTTC.

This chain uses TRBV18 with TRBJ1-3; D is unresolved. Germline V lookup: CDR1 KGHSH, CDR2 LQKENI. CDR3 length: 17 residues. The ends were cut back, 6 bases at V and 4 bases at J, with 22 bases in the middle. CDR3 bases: TGTGCCAGCTCGCTACTTGGAGCAGGCCTATCCGGAAACACCATATATTTT. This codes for CASSLLGAGLSGNTIYF.

The CDR3 nucleotides are TGTGCCAGCAGCCAACACCGACTAGTTAACGAGCAGTACTTC. It yields the protein CASSQHRLVNEQYF. The V call is TRBV4-2, the J call TRBJ2-7; D might be TRBD2 (6 bases). This CDR3 is built from 14 residues. Trimming stripped 2 bases from V and 5 bases from J, with 13 bases between. Germline CDR1 is LGHNA and CDR2 is YNFKEQ.

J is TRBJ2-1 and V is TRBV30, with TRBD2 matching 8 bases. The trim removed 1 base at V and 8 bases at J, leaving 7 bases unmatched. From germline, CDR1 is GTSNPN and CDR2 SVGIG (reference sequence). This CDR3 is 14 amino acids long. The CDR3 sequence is CAWSGVAGLYEQFF. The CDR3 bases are TGTGCCTGGAGTGGGGTAGCGGGATTATATGAGCAGTTCTTC.

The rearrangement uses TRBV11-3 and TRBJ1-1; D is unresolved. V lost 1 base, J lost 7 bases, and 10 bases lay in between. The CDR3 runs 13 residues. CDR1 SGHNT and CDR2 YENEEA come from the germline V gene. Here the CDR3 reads CASSLAFGIEAFF. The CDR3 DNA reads TGTGCCAGCAGCTTAGCTTTTGGGATTGAAGCTTTCTTT.

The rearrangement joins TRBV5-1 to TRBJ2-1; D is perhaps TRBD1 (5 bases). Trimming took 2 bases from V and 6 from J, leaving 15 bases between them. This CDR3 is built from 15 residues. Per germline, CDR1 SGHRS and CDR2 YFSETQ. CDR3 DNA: TGCGCCAGCAGCTTTGGGGCAGGGCAGCGCAATGAGCAGTTCTTC. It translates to CASSFGAGQRNEQFF.

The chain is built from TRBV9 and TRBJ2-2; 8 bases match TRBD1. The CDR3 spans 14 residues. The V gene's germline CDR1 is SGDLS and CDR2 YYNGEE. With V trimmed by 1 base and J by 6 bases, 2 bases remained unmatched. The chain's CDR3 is CASSVQGAAGELFF. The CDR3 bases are TGTGCCAGCAGCGTACAGGGGGCGGCCGGGGAGCTGTTTTTT.

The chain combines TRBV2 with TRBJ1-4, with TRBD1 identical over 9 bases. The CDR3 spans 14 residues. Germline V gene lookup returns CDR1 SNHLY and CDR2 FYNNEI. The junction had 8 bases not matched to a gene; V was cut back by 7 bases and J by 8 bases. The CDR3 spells CASTPGQGLEKLFF. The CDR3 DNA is TGTGCCAGCACCCCGGGACAGGGTTTGGAAAAACTGTTTTTT.

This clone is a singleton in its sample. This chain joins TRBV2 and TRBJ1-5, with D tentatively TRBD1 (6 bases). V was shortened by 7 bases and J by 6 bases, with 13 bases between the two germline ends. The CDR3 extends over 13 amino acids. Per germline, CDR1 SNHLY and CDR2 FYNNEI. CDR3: CASNLGAGQPQHF. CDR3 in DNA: TGTGCCAGCAACTTGGGGGCAGGTCAGCCCCAGCATTTT.

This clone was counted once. CDR3 sequence: CASSYSGRGSGNTIYF. In DNA, the CDR3 is TGTGCCAGCAGTTACTCAGGCCGGGGCTCTGGAAACACCATATATTTT. The V gene is TRBV6-5, the J gene TRBJ1-3; D remains unclear. Germline values: CDR1 MNHEY, CDR2 SVGAGI. The V end was cut by 0 bases, the J end by 0 bases, with 9 bases between. This CDR3 region has 16 residues.

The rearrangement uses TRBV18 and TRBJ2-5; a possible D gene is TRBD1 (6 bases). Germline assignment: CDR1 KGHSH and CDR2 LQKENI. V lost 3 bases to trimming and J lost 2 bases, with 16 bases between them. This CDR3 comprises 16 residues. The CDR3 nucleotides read TGTGCCAGCTCACCGAACATTGCGACAGGTCAAGAGACCCAGTACTTC. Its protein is CASSPNIATGQETQYF.

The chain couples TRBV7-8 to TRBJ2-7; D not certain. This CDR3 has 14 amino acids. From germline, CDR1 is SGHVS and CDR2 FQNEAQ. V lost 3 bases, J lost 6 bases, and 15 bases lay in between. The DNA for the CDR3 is TGTGCCAGCAGCTTCAGGCACACAACACTCGAGCAGTACTTC. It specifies CASSFRHTTLEQYF.